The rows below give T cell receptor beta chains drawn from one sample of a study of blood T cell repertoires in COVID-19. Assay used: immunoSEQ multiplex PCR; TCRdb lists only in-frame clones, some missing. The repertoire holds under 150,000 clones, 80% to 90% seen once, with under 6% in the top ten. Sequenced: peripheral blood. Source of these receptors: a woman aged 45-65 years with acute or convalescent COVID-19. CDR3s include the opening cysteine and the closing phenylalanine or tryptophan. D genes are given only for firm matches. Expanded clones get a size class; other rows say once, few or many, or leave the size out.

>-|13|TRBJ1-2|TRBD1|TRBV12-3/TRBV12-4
CASRLQGVYGYTF
TGTGCCAGCAGGCTTCAGGGGGTCTATGGCTACACCTTC
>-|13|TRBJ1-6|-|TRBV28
CASSLNSPKPLHF
TGTGCCAGCAGTTTGAACAGTCCCAAGCCCCTCCACTTT
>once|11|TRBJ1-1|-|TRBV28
CASSSGTMAFF
TGTGCCAGCAGTTCAGGGACTATGGCTTTCTTT
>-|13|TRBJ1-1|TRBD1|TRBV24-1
CATQGVLDTEAFF
TGTGCCACCCAGGGGGTTTTGGACACTGAAGCTTTCTTT
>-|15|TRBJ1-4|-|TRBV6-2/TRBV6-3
CASSPHRDGNEKLFF
TGTGCCAGCAGTCCACACAGGGATGGCAATGAAAAACTGTTTTTT
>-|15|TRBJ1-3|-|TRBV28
CASRGLTGSGNTIYF
TGTGCCAGCAGGGGCCTGACAGGCTCTGGAAACACCATATATTTT
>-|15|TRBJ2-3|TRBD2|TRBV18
CASSPEGLVTDTQYF
TGTGCCAGCTCACCGGAGGGACTAGTCACAGATACGCAGTATTTT
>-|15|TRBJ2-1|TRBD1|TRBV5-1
CASSLGNGQDTRGFF
TGCGCCAGCAGCTTGGGGAACGGACAGGACACCCGGGGGTTCTTC
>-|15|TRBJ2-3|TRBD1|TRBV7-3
CASSSGQGSTDTQYF
TGTGCCAGCAGCTCTGGACAGGGGAGCACAGATACGCAGTATTTT
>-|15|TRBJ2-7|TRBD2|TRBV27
CASSPPGGGTYEQYF
TGTGCCAGCAGTCCCCCTGGGGGGGGAACCTACGAGCAGTACTTC
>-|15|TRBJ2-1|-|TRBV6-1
CASSERETSYNEQFF
TGTGCCAGCAGTGAACGGGAGACCTCCTACAATGAGCAGTTCTTC
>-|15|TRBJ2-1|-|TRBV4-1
CASLPEPGSYNEQFF
TGCGCCAGCCTACCCGAACCTGGCTCCTACAATGAGCAGTTCTTC
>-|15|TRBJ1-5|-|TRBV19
CASSLQGSYNQPQHF
TGTGCCAGTAGTCTACAGGGCAGCTACAATCAGCCCCAGCATTTT
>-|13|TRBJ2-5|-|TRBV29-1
CSVEGPIQETQYF
TGCAGCGTTGAAGGTCCAATTCAAGAGACCCAGTACTTC
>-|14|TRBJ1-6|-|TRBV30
CASMRRQDNSPLHF
TGTGCCTCCATGAGGAGACAGGATAATTCACCCCTCCACTTT
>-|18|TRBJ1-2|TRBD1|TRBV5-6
CASSLDQTGSKWNYGYTF
TGTGCCAGCAGCTTGGACCAGACAGGGTCTAAGTGGAACTATGGCTACACCTTC
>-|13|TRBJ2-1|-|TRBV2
CASLQGLLNEQFF
TGTGCCAGCCTTCAGGGTCTGCTCAATGAGCAGTTCTTC
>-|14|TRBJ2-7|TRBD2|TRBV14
CASSPRHRGDEQYF
TGTGCCAGCAGCCCCCGCCACCGGGGGGACGAGCAGTACTTC
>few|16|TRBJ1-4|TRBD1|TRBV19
CASSLTLGQSNEKLFF
TGTGCCAGTAGCTTAACCTTGGGACAGTCTAATGAAAAACTGTTTTTT
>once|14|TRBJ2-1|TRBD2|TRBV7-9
CASSLAGLVGEQFF
TGTGCCAGCAGCTTAGCCGGACTAGTCGGTGAGCAGTTCTTC